This T cell receptor (beta chain) was recorded in a study of CD8 T cells in ankylosing spondylitis (dated by TCRdb to 2016 to 2017). At the level of the whole study: T cell receptor beta repertoires were profiled in healthy donors and ankylosing spondylitis patients so that disease-linked TCR variants could be found. The full study cohort was made up of over 20 ankylosing spondylitis patients and around 100 healthy donors. Peripheral blood was sampled, and synovial fluid was additionally collected from ankylosing spondylitis patients.

This clonotype was seen only a few times. Its antigen is currently not known. One base away there is no much larger clone; base qualities are not given. Sequencing was carried out with an Illumina HiSeq 2500. Quantitative 5'-RACE with molecular barcodes was the method used to prepare the TCR beta libraries. The original methods were these. Disease-linked TCR variants were identified with a new computational method built on a probabilistic model of VDJ rearrangement. The public reads were run again by TCRdb, first through fastp at Q25 and then through MiXCR, and only productive beta chains were kept. Every distinct CDR3 protein forms one entry, paired with its most common genes and DNA. The V and J calls and clone size come from TCRdb's table, not from the authors' own analysis. The sample contains roughly 220,000 distinct CDR3 sequences, approximately 20% of them found a single time. About two fifths of the sample belongs to the ten largest clones.

The V and J ends are trimmed by 6 bases and 1 base, leaving 10 bases between them. The CDR3 starts with the cysteine, ends with the phenylalanine, and has 13 residues. Of all the DNA, just the CDR3 is kept, 39 bases in frame from base 1. CDR1 SGHTA and CDR2 FQGNSA are derived from the germline V gene. Results the study describes overall, beyond this receptor: Significant enrichment of the disease-linked clones was reported in matched synovial fluid samples from ankylosing spondylitis patients. Some motif variants were previously reported in synovial fluid and blood of reactive arthritis patients, suggesting common disease-initiation mechanisms. A CD8+ phenotype was shown by the disease-linked clones, which were found at relatively low frequencies in peripheral blood. A TCR beta motif of 7 or 8 highly homologous amino acid variants appeared characteristic of blood from ankylosing spondylitis patients.

The V and J segments used are TRBV7-2 and TRBJ2-7; TRBD1 could be the D gene, as 6 bases match. Material: blood, either unsorted or a sorted T cell fraction (not recorded which). The sequence derives from a male donor with ankylosing spondylitis. CDR3 region: CASRSQGSYEQYF. The DNA sequence follows: TGTGCCAGCAGATCACAGGGATCCTACGAGCAGTACTTC.